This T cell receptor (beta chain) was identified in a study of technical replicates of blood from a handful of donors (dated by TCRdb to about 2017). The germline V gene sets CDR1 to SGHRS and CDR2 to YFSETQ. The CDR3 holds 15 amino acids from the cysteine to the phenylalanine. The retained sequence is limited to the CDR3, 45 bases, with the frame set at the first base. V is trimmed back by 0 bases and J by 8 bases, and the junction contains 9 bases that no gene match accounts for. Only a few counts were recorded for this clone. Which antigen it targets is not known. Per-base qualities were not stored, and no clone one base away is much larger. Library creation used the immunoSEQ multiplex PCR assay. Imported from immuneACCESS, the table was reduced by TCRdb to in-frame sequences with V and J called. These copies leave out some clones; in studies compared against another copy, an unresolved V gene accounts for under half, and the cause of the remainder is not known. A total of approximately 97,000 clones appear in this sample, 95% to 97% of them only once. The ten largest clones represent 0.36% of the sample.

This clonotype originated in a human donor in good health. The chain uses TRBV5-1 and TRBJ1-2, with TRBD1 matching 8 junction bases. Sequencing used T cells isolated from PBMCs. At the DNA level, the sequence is TGCGCCAGCAGCTTGGCCGGACAGGGCGTATACGGCTACACCTTC. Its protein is CASSLAGQGVYGYTF.